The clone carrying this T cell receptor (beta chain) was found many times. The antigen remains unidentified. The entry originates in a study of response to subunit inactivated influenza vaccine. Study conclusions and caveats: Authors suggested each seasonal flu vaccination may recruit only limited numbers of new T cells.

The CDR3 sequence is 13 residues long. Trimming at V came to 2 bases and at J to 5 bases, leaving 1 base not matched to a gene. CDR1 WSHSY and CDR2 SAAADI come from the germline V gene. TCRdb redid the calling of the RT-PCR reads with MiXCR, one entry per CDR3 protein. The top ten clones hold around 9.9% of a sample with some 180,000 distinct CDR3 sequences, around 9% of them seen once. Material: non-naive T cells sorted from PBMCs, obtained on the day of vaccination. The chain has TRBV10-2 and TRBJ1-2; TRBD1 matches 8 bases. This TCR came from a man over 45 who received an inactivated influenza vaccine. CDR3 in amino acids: CASSEDRGYGYTF. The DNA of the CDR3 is TGCGCCAGCAGTGAGGACAGGGGTTATGGCTACACCTTC.